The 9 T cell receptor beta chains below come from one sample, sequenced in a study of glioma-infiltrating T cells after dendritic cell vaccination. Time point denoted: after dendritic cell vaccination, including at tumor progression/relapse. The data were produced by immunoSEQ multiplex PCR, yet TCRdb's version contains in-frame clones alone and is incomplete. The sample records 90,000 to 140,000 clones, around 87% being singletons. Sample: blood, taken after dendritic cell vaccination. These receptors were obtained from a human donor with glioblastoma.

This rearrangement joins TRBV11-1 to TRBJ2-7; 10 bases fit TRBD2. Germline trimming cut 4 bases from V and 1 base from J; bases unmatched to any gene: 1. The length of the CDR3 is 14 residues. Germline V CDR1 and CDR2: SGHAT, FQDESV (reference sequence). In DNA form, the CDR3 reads TGTGCCAGCAGCTCTAGCGGGAGATCCTACGAGCAGTACTTC. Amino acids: CASSSSGRSYEQYF.

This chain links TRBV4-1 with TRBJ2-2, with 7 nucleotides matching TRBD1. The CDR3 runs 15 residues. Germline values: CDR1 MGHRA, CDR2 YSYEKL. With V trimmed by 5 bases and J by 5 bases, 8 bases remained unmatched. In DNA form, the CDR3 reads TGCGCCAGCAGCTACGACAGGGTCCGGACCGGGGAGCTGTTTTTT. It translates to CASSYDRVRTGELFF.

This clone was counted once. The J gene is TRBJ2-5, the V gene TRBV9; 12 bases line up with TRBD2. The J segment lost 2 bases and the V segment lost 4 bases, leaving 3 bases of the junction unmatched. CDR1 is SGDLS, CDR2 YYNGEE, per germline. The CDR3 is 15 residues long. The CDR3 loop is CASSPGLAGQETQYF. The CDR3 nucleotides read TGTGCCAGCAGCCCCGGACTAGCGGGACAAGAGACCCAGTACTTC.

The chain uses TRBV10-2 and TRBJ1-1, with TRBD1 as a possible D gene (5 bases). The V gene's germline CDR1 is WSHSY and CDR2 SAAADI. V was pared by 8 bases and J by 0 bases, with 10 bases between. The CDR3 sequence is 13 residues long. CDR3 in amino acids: CASGAGLNTEAFF. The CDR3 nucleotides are TGCGCCAGCGGGGCGGGGTTGAACACTGAAGCTTTCTTT.

The CDR3 nucleotides read TGTGCCAGCAGCTGGGACCGGGAGGGTGAGCAGTTCTTC. It encodes CASSWDREGEQFF. The V call is TRBV5-4, the J call TRBJ2-1, with 8 positions matching TRBD2. The germline V gene has CDR1 SGHNT and CDR2 YYREEE (reference sequence). CDR3 length: 13 amino acids. V shed 3 bases and J 9 bases; nucleotides not matched to a gene: 5.

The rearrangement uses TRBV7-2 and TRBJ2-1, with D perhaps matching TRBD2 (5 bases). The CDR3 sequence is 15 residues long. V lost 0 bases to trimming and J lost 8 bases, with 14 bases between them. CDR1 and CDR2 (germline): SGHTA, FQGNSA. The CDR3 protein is CASSLAVGVGYEQFF. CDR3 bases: TGTGCCAGCAGCTTAGCTGTCGGGGTGGGCTATGAGCAGTTCTTC.

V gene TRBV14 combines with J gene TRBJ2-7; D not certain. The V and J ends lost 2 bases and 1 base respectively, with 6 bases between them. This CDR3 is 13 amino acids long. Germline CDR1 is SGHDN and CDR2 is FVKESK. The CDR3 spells CASSQTVSYEQYF. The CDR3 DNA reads TGTGCCAGCAGCCAAACAGTATCCTACGAGCAGTACTTC.

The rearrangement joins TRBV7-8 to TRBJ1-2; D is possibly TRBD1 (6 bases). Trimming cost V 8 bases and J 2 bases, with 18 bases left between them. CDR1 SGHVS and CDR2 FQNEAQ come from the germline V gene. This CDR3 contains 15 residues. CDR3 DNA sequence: TGTGCCAGCCATTCACAGGGCCCCTCCAACTATGGCTACACCTTC. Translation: CASHSQGPSNYGYTF.

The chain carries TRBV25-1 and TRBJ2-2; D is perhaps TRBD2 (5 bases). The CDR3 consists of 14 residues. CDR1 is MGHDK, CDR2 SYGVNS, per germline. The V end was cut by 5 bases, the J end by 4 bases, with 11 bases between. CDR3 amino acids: CASSRADVTGELFF. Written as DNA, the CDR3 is TGTGCCAGCAGTCGAGCGGATGTCACCGGGGAGCTGTTTTTT.